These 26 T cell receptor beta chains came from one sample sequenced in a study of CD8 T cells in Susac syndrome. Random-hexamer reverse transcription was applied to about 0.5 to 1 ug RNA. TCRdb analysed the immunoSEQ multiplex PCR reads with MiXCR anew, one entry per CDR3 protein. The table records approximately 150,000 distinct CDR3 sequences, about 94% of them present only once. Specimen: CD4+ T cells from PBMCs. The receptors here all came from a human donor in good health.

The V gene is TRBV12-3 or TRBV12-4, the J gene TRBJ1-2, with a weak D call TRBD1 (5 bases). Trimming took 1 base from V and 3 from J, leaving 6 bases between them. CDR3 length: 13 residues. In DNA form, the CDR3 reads TGTGCCAGCAGTTTAGGCAGGGACTATGGCTACACCTTC. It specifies CASSLGRDYGYTF.

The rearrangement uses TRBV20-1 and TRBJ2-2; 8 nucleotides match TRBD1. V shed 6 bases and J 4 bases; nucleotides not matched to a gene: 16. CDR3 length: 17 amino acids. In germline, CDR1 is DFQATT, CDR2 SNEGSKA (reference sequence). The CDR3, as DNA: TGCAGTGCCCCGAGAATAGGACAGGGAGCGTCCACCGGGGAGCTGTTTTTT. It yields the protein CSAPRIGQGASTGELFF.

CDR3 sequence: CASSLARVGNSPLHF. The CDR3 coding sequence is TGTGCCAGCAGTTTAGCCAGGGTTGGTAATTCACCCCTCCACTTT. The chain couples TRBV27 to TRBJ1-6, with D possibly being TRBD1 (5 bases). CDR3 length: 15 amino acids. CDR1 is MNHEY, CDR2 SMNVEV, per germline (reference sequence). V dropped 2 bases and J dropped 6 bases, with 11 bases sitting between them.

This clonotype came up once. CDR3 nucleotide sequence: TGCAGTGCTAAGTTTGCCGTTCATAGCAATCAGCCCCAGCATTTT. It codes for CSAKFAVHSNQPQHF. The genes are TRBV20-1 and TRBJ1-5; D is ambiguous. Germline values: CDR1 DFQATT, CDR2 SNEGSKA (reference sequence). The V gene lost 4 bases and the J gene lost 0 bases, with 13 bases spanning the gap. This CDR3 has 15 amino acids.

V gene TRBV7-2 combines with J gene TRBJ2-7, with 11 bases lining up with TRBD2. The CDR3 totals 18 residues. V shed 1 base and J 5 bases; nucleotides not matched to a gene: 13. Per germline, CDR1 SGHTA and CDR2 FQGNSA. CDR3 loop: CASSLEAPLAGGRHEQYF. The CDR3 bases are TGTGCCAGCAGCTTAGAAGCACCGTTAGCGGGGGGGCGCCACGAGCAGTACTTC.

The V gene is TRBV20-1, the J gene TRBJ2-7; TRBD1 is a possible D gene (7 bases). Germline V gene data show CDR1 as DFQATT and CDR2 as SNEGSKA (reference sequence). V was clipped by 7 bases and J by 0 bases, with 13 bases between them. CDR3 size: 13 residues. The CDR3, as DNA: TGCAGTGTCGGAGGGGGCCGCTCCTACGAGCAGTACTTC. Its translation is CSVGGGRSYEQYF.

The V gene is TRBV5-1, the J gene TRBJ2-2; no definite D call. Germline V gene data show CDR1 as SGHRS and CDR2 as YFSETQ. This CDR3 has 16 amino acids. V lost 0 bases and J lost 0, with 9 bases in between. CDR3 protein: CASSLAVGANTGELFF. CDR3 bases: TGCGCCAGCAGCTTGGCGGTCGGTGCGAACACCGGGGAGCTGTTTTTT.

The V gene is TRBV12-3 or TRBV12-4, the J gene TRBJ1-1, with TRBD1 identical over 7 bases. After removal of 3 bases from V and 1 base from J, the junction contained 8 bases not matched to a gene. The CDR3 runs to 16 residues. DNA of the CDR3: TGTGCCAGCAGTTTGGGATTAACAGGGGCGAACACTGAAGCTTTCTTT. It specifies CASSLGLTGANTEAFF.

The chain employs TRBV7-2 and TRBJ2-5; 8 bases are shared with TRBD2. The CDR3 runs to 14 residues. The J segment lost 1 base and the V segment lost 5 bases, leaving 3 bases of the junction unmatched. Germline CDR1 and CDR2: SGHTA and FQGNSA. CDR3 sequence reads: CASSAGGRQETQYF. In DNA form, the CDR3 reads TGTGCCAGCAGCGCGGGGGGACGCCAAGAGACCCAGTACTTC.

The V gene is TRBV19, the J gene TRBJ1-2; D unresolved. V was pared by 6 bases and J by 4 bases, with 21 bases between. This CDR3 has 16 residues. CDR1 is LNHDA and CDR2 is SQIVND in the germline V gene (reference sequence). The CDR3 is CASSTRVIYSSYGYTF. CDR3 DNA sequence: TGTGCCAGTAGCACCCGGGTGATTTATTCGAGCTATGGCTACACCTTC.

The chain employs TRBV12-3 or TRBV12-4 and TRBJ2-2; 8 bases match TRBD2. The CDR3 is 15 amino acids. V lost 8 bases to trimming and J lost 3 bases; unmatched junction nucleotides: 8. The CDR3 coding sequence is TGTGCCAGCTGCCGGGGGGGCGGGGACACCGGGGAGCTGTTTTTT. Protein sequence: CASCRGGGDTGELFF.

CDR3 in DNA: TGTGCCAGCAGTTTCGTCCCGGGGGGCACCTACGAGCAGTACTTC. Translated, it gives CASSFVPGGTYEQYF. The chain links TRBV6-6 to TRBJ2-7; tentatively, D is TRBD2 (7 bases). The V gene lost 4 bases and the J gene lost 2 bases, with 15 bases spanning the gap. The germline CDR1 and CDR2 sequences are MNHNY and SVGAGI (reference sequence). The CDR3 runs 15 residues.

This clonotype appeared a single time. The CDR3 nucleotides read TGTGCCACCAATGAGACAGGGGGCCTAACATCAACAGCTGAAGCTTTCTTT. It codes for CATNETGGLTSTAEAFF. The chain employs TRBV24-1 and TRBJ1-1; TRBD1 aligns across 10 bases. The CDR3 runs to 17 residues. Germline loops: CDR1 KGHDR, CDR2 SFDVKD. V trimming: 8 bases; J trimming: 6 bases; junction bases outside the gene matches: 17.

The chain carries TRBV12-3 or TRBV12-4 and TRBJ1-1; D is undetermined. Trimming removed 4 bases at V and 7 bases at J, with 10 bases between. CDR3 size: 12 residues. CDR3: CASSSPVSEAFF. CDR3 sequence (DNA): TGTGCCAGCAGTTCCCCCGTTAGTGAAGCTTTCTTT.

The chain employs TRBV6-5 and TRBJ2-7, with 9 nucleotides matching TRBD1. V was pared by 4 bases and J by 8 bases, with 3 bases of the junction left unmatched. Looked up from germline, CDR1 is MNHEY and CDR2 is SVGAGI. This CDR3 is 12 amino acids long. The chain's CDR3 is CASSSGQGKQYF. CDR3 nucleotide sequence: TGTGCCAGCAGTTCGGGACAGGGAAAGCAGTACTTC.

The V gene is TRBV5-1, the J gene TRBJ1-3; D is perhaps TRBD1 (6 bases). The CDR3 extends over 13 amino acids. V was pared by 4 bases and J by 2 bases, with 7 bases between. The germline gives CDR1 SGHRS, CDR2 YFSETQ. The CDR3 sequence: CASSEGAGNTIYF. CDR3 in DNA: TGCGCCAGCAGCGAGGGGGCTGGAAACACCATATATTTT.

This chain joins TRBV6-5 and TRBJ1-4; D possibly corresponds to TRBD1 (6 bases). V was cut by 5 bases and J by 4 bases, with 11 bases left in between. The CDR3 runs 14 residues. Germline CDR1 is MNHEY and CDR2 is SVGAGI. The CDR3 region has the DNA TGTGCCAGCAGTGATACAGGGCTTAATGAAAAACTGTTTTTT. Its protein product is CASSDTGLNEKLFF.

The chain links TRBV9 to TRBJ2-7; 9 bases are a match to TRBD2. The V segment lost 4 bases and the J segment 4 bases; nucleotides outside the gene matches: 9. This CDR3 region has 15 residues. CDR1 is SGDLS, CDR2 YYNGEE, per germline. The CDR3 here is CASSPLGSGGYEQYF. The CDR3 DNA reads TGTGCCAGCAGCCCCTTGGGTAGCGGGGGATACGAGCAGTACTTC.

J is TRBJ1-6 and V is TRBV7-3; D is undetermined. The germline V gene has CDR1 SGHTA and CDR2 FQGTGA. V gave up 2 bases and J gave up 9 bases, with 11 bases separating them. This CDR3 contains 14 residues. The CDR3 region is CASSLLSQGSPLHF. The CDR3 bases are TGTGCCAGCAGCTTATTAAGTCAAGGTTCACCCCTCCACTTT.

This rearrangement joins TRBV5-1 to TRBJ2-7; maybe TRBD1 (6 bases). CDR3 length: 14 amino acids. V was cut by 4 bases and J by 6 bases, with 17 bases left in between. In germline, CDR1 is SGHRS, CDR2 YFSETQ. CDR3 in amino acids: CASSHQGSEVEQYF. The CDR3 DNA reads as TGCGCCAGCAGCCATCAGGGGAGCGAGGTCGAGCAGTACTTC.

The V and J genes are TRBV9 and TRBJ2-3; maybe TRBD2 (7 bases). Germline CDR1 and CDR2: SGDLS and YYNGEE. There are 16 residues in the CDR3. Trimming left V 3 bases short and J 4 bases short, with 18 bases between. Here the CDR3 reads CASSAMGGLVPDTQYF. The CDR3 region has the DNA TGTGCCAGCAGCGCCATGGGGGGGCTGGTCCCAGATACGCAGTATTTT.

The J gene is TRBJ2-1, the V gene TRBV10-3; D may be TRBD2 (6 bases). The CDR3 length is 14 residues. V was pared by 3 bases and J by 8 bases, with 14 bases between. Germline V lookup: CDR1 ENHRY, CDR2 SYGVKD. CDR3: CAISDRDFSHEQFF. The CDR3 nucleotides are TGTGCCATCAGTGATCGGGACTTTAGCCATGAGCAGTTCTTC.

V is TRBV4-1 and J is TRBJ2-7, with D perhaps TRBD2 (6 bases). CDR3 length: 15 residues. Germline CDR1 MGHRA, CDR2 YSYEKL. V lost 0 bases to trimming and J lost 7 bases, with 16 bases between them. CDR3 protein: CASSQEGGPTREQYF. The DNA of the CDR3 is TGCGCCAGCAGCCAAGAGGGGGGACCAACGAGGGAGCAGTACTTC.

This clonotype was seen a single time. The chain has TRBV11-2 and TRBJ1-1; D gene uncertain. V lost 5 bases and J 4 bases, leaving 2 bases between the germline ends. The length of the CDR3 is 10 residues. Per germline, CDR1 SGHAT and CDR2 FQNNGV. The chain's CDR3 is CASSITEAFF. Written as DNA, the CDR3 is TGTGCCAGCAGCATCACTGAAGCTTTCTTT. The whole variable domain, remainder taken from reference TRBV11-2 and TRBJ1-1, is EAGVAQSPRYKIIEKRQSVAFWCNPISGHATLYWYQQILGQGPKLLIQFQNNGVVDDSQLPKDRFSAERLKGVDSTLKIQPAKLEDSAVYLCASSITEAFFGQGTRLTVV.

The DNA of the CDR3 is TGTGCCAGCAGGCAGGGTTTCTCTGAAGCTTTCTTT. Translated, it gives CASRQGFSEAFF. This chain uses TRBV12-3 or TRBV12-4 with TRBJ1-1; a weak D match, TRBD1 (5 bases). The length of the CDR3 is 12 residues. The V and J ends lost 6 bases and 6 bases respectively, with 11 bases between them.

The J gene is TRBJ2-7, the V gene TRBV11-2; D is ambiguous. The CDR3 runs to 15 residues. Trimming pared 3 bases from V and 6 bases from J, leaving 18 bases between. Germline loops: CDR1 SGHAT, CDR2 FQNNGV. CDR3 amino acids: CASSFLQRLAGEQYF. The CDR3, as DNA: TGTGCCAGCAGCTTCCTTCAGAGGCTTGCAGGCGAGCAGTACTTC.